This TCR beta chain was sequenced in a study of cytomegalovirus exposure and HLA in healthy donors. Study observations and caveats: Among TCR sequences, most were rare, though some public TCRs appeared in many donors. Among CMV-associated TCR beta chains, most appeared HLA-restricted in a later analysis. Among TCR beta chains of equal frequency, HLA-associated ones were more clonally expanded in a later analysis.

Trimming took 4 bases from V and 4 from J; bases not matched to a gene: 9. This CDR3 is 16 amino acids long. Germline CDR1 and CDR2: SGHRS and YFSETQ. Use of 60 Vbeta and 13 Jbeta primers characterized the PCR. The assay was immunoSEQ multiplex PCR, and TCRdb's table has in-frame clones only and misses some. The profile shows approximately 160,000 clones, around 85% of them singletons. Each donor was nominally healthy when sampled (though unrecorded immune exposures were likely). For this clone: Its specificity is not known. This CDR3 is also generated by other DNA sequences in the sample.

Sequencing was done on a sample of PBMCs. This rearrangement joins TRBV5-1 to TRBJ1-2, with 11 bases matching TRBD1. The TCR originated in a man over 45 in good health and CMV-seropositive. The CDR3 coding sequence is TGCGCCAGCAGCCCAGTCCCAGGACAGGGGGCCTATGGCTACACCTTC. Its translation is CASSPVPGQGAYGYTF.